These 10 T cell receptor beta chains share one sample of origin, sequenced in a study of cytomegalovirus exposure and HLA in healthy donors. PCR involved 60 Vbeta and 13 Jbeta primers. Profiled with immunoSEQ multiplex PCR; TCRdb holds only in-frame clones, not every one. There are 100,000 or so clones in the sample; 65% to 80% occur only once, and about 9.4% lies in the top ten. The sample was PBMCs. The receptor source for this set is a man aged 50 to 60 in good health and CMV-seronegative.

V and J are TRBV6-1 and TRBJ2-5; D is ambiguous. The CDR3 totals 14 residues. The ends were cut back, 2 bases at V and 2 bases at J, with 9 bases in the middle. Germline V lookup: CDR1 MNHNS, CDR2 SASEGT. DNA of the CDR3: TGTGCCAGCAGTGAATCGGGTAGACAAGAGACCCAGTACTTC. Its translation is CASSESGRQETQYF.

The genes are TRBV29-1 and TRBJ2-3; 10 positions agree with TRBD2. Germline CDR1 and CDR2: SQVTM and ANQGSEA. V was clipped by 7 bases and J by 11 bases; unmatched bases: 15. The CDR3 length is 14 residues. In DNA form, the CDR3 reads TGCAGCGGCTCACCTAGCGGGAGAGAGAGGGGGCAGTATTTT. Protein sequence: CSGSPSGRERGQYF.

J is TRBJ2-4 and V is TRBV28; tentatively, D is TRBD2 (6 bases). The CDR3 is made up of 15 amino acids. Trimming pared 5 bases from V and 0 bases from J, leaving 11 bases between. Looked up from germline, CDR1 is MDHEN and CDR2 is SYDVKM. The CDR3 loop reads CASSGEELAKNIQYF. The CDR3, as DNA: TGTGCCAGCAGTGGGGAGGAATTAGCCAAAAACATTCAGTACTTC.

The genes are TRBV6-1 and TRBJ1-1; TRBD1 agrees at 7 bases. Germline V gene data show CDR1 as MNHNS and CDR2 as SASEGT. After removal of 5 bases from V and 11 bases from J, the junction contained 11 bases not matched to a gene. This CDR3 is built from 13 residues. The CDR3 is CASSLDRAGGAFF. Written as DNA, the CDR3 is TGTGCCAGCAGTCTCGACAGGGCGGGAGGGGCTTTCTTT.

The V gene is TRBV9, the J gene TRBJ1-2; TRBD1 is a possible D gene (5 bases). Trimming took 0 bases from V and 3 from J, leaving 12 bases between them. CDR3 length: 15 residues. CDR1 and CDR2 (germline): SGDLS, YYNGEE. The CDR3 DNA sequence: TGTGCCAGCAGCGTAGCGGGGGGGTGGGACTATGGCTACACCTTC. Amino acid sequence: CASSVAGGWDYGYTF.

The chain combines TRBV29-1 with TRBJ1-2; possible D gene TRBD1, 6 bases. CDR3 length: 13 amino acids. Trimming shortened V by 2 bases and J by 2 bases, and 9 bases separated the two germline ends. The V gene's germline CDR1 is SQVTM and CDR2 ANQGSEA. The CDR3 spells CSVERGTNYGYTF. As DNA, the CDR3 is TGCAGCGTTGAAAGGGGGACCAACTATGGCTACACCTTC.

The chain is built from TRBV5-6 and TRBJ2-5, with a possible D match to TRBD1 (6 bases). Between the trimmed V and J ends, which lost 3 bases and 0 bases, there was a span of 15 bases. Germline V lookup: CDR1 SGHDT, CDR2 YYEEEE. This CDR3 region has 16 residues. The CDR3 sequence: CASSSLGARYQETQYF. CDR3 coding DNA: TGTGCCAGCAGCTCCCTGGGGGCCCGGTACCAAGAGACCCAGTACTTC.

In its sample, this clone was seen a few times. The CDR3 sequence: CASMTGTDTQYF. The CDR3 DNA reads as TGTGCCAGTATGACAGGGACAGATACGCAGTATTTT. This rearrangement joins TRBV6-5 to TRBJ2-3; 7 positions agree with TRBD1. Looked up from germline, CDR1 is MNHEY and CDR2 is SVGAGI. The CDR3 has 12 amino acids. Trimming cost V 9 bases and J 3 bases; bases outside gene matches: 3.

The chain carries TRBV4-3 and TRBJ2-5; no definite D call. CDR3 length: 14 residues. V was clipped by 4 bases and J by 2 bases, with 11 bases between them. Germline V gene lookup returns CDR1 LGHNA and CDR2 YSLEER. The CDR3 sequence is CASSLRLAQETQYF. DNA for the CDR3: TGCGCCAGCAGCCTTCGACTTGCTCAAGAGACCCAGTACTTC.

The chain links TRBV6-5 to TRBJ2-5; the D is unclear. The V end was cut by 0 bases, the J end by 1 base, with 12 bases between. CDR1 and CDR2 from the germline V gene are MNHEY and SVGAGI. The CDR3 has 16 residues. The CDR3 DNA follows: TGTGCCAGCAGTTACTCGTTTACCGCTACCCAAGAGACCCAGTACTTC. Amino acid sequence: CASSYSFTATQETQYF.